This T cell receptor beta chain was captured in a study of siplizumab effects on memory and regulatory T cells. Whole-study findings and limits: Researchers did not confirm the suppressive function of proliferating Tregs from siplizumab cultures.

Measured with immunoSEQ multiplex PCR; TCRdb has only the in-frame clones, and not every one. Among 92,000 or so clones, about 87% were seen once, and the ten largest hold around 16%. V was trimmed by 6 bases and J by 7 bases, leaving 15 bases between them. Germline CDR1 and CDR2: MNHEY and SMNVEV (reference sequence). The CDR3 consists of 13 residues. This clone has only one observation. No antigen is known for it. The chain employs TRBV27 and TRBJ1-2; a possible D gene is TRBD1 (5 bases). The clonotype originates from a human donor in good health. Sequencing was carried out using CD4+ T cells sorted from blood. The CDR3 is CASRPRGASGYTF. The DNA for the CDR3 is TGTGCCAGCAGGCCCCGAGGGGCGAGTGGCTACACCTTC.